These 30 T cell receptor beta chains originate from one sample sequenced in a study of shared clonotypes between healthy human individuals. Produced via immunoSEQ multiplex PCR; TCRdb's table is partial and in-frame only. The table has fewer than 3 million clones, around 92% seen once; the top ten hold about 0.36%. Sequenced: naive CD4+ T cells from PBMCs. Subset here: CD45RA+ positively selected. All receptors come from a man aged 18 to 30 in good health. Some clones in this sample may be carry-over from other donors' samples.

This sequence joins TRBV10-3 and TRBJ1-2; D is uncertain. From germline, CDR1 is ENHRY and CDR2 SYGVKD. The CDR3 has 14 residues. V was clipped by 2 bases and J by 8 bases, with 15 bases between them. The CDR3 reads CAISEAPGWEGYTF. DNA of the CDR3: TGTGCCATCAGTGAGGCCCCCGGTTGGGAAGGCTACACCTTC.

This rearrangement joins TRBV18 to TRBJ2-3; D assignment may be TRBD1 or TRBD2 (5 bases each). The germline gives CDR1 KGHSH, CDR2 LQKENI. This CDR3 contains 13 residues. V was clipped by 6 bases and J by 4 bases, with 11 bases between them. CDR3 loop: CASSREQADTQYF. The CDR3 coding sequence is TGTGCCAGCTCCAGGGAGCAAGCAGATACGCAGTATTTT.

The J gene is TRBJ2-5, the V gene TRBV5-1; 8 positions match TRBD1. Germline assignment: CDR1 SGHRS and CDR2 YFSETQ. CDR3 length: 13 amino acids. After removal of 7 bases from V and 1 base from J, the junction contained 3 bases not matched to a gene. The chain's CDR3 is CASQGAPQETQYF. Written as DNA, the CDR3 is TGCGCCAGCCAGGGGGCCCCCCAAGAGACCCAGTACTTC.

V is TRBV5-1 and J is TRBJ1-1; D remains unclear. The germline V gene has CDR1 SGHRS and CDR2 YFSETQ. Trimming shortened V by 3 bases and J by 3 bases, and 6 bases separated the two germline ends. CDR3 size: 12 residues. The CDR3 sequence: CASSYDHTEAFF. CDR3 DNA: TGCGCCAGCAGCTACGACCACACTGAAGCTTTCTTT.

The V call is TRBV18, the J call TRBJ2-7, with 8 bases lining up with TRBD2. Germline V CDR1 and CDR2: KGHSH, LQKENI. V dropped 3 bases and J dropped 6; count of bases not matched to a gene: 10. The CDR3 runs to 15 residues. The CDR3 nucleotides read TGTGCCAGCTCACCGTTTAGCGGGAAGAGCGGCGAGCAGTACTTC. Translation: CASSPFSGKSGEQYF. Using reference TRBV18 and TRBJ2-7 for the parts outside the CDR3, the full variable domain is NAGVMQNPRHLVRRRGQEARLRCSPMKGHSHVYWYRQLPEEGLKFMVYLQKENIIDESGMPKERFSAEFPKEGPSILRIQQVVRGDSAAYFCASSPFSGKSGEQYFGPGTRLTVT.

In the case of this clone: This CDR3 is also generated by other DNA sequences in the sample. This chain connects TRBV18 to TRBJ2-5, with D perhaps matching TRBD2 (5 bases). V gave up 0 bases and J gave up 5 bases, with 10 bases separating them. Germline CDR1 reads KGHSH; CDR2 reads LQKENI. The CDR3 covers 14 residues. The CDR3 sequence is CASSPPARGETQYF. The CDR3 DNA reads as TGTGCCAGCTCACCACCTGCCCGGGGTGAGACCCAGTACTTC. Full variable domain (missing parts from reference TRBV18 and TRBJ2-5): NAGVMQNPRHLVRRRGQEARLRCSPMKGHSHVYWYRQLPEEGLKFMVYLQKENIIDESGMPKERFSAEFPKEGPSILRIQQVVRGDSAAYFCASSPPARGETQYFGPGTRLLVL.

This chain joins TRBV5-4 and TRBJ2-3; the D is unclear. Germline CDR1 reads SGHNT; CDR2 reads YYREEE (reference sequence). This CDR3 spans 16 amino acids. V lost 4 bases and J 0 bases, leaving 15 bases between the germline ends. CDR3 residues: CASSPTPAPSTDTQYF. DNA of the CDR3: TGTGCCAGCAGCCCCACGCCAGCTCCTAGCACAGATACGCAGTATTTT.

This clone was seen only once. The chain recombines TRBV9 with TRBJ2-1; the match to TRBD2 covers 13 bases. After removal of 4 bases from V and 6 bases from J, the junction contained 7 bases not matched to a gene. The CDR3 totals 16 residues. Germline V gives CDR1 SGDLS, CDR2 YYNGEE. The CDR3, as DNA: TGTGCCAGCAGCCGACTAGCGGGAGGCCCTTCCAATGAGCAGTTCTTC. This translates into CASSRLAGGPSNEQFF.

This clone was observed once. This chain uses TRBV6-5 with TRBJ2-3, with D unclear. This CDR3 contains 13 residues. Trimming left V 7 bases short and J 7 bases short, with 15 bases between. The germline gives CDR1 MNHEY, CDR2 SVGAGI. The CDR3 DNA sequence: TGTGCCAGCACTGTTCCTGGATTAAATACGCAGTATTTT. This sequence encodes CASTVPGLNTQYF.

The DNA for the CDR3 is TGTGCTAGTGGTTTTGGTTCCAGGGCAAGAGAGACCCAGTACTTC. It specifies CASGFGSRARETQYF. V is TRBV12-5 and J is TRBJ2-5; D is perhaps TRBD1 (5 bases). Trimming stripped 3 bases from V and 4 bases from J, with 15 bases between. The CDR3 extends over 15 amino acids. Germline V gene sequence: CDR1 LGHNT, CDR2 FRNRAP.

This clone has only one observation. This chain uses TRBV4-3 with TRBJ2-6, with D possibly matching TRBD1 (6 bases). CDR1 LGHNA and CDR2 YSLEER come from the germline V gene. The V gene lost 5 bases and the J gene lost 1 base, with 15 bases spanning the gap. This CDR3 region has 17 residues. CDR3 region: CASSGTTTLSGANVLTF. The CDR3 nucleotides read TGCGCCAGCAGCGGGACAACAACTCTGTCTGGGGCCAACGTCCTGACTTTC.

V is TRBV11-1 and J is TRBJ2-3; the D is unclear. This CDR3 has 14 residues. CDR1 SGHAT and CDR2 FQDESV come from the germline V gene (reference sequence). The ends were cut back, 1 base at V and 5 bases at J, with 10 bases in the middle. The CDR3 region has the DNA TGTGCCAGCAGCTTAGTTCAACAAGGAGATACGCAGTATTTT. Its protein is CASSLVQQGDTQYF.

The chain has TRBV18 and TRBJ1-1; tentatively, D is TRBD1 (5 bases). V shed 0 bases and J shed 5 bases, with 7 bases lying between them. CDR1 KGHSH and CDR2 LQKENI come from the germline V gene. The CDR3 loop spans 13 amino acids. CDR3 nucleotides: TGTGCCAGCTCACCACCGGGGCCGACTGAAGCTTTCTTT. This encodes CASSPPGPTEAFF.

The V and J genes are TRBV7-8 and TRBJ2-7, with TRBD2 identical over 7 bases. The junction had 3 bases not matched to a gene; V was cut back by 4 bases and J by 6 bases. Germline values: CDR1 SGHVS, CDR2 FQNEAQ. This CDR3 is built from 12 residues. The CDR3 nucleotides read TGTGCCAGCAGCTCCCGGGGGGTCGAGCAGTACTTC. Translation: CASSSRGVEQYF.

The V gene is TRBV6-5, the J gene TRBJ2-2; D ambiguous. The CDR3 loop spans 14 amino acids. Deletions cut 5 bases from V and 8 bases from J, with 15 bases between. Germline CDR1 and CDR2: MNHEY and SVGAGI. The CDR3 DNA is TGTGCCAGCAGTCCCCGGGTCCATAGGGGGGAGCTGTTTTTT. Translation: CASSPRVHRGELFF.

The genes are TRBV18 and TRBJ1-5; D uncertain. The V gene lost 3 bases and the J gene lost 7 bases, with 16 bases spanning the gap. This CDR3 region has 15 residues. Germline V gene lookup returns CDR1 KGHSH and CDR2 LQKENI. As DNA, the CDR3 is TGTGCCAGCTCACCTCCGGGATTGATAGGCCAGCCCCAGCATTTT. Translating it yields CASSPPGLIGQPQHF.

In this sample, this clone turned up a few times. This chain uses TRBV7-9 with TRBJ1-4, with 7 bases identical to TRBD1. The germline V gene has CDR1 SEHNR and CDR2 FQNEAQ (reference sequence). V shed 5 bases, J shed 4 bases, and the junction held 7 bases outside the gene matches. The CDR3 length is 15 residues. The CDR3 region is CASSPSRQGNEKLFF. CDR3 in DNA: TGTGCCAGCAGCCCTTCAAGACAGGGTAATGAAAAACTGTTTTTT.

The chain uses TRBV5-1 and TRBJ2-1; TRBD2 agrees at 9 bases. V lost 0 bases, J lost 12 bases, and 10 bases stayed unmatched. CDR1 is SGHRS and CDR2 is YFSETQ in the germline V gene. The CDR3 has 15 residues. The DNA of the CDR3 is TGCGCCAGCAGCTTGGTACTAGCGGGTCCCAGGGGGCAGTTCTTC. Amino acids: CASSLVLAGPRGQFF. The complete variable domain, with remaining parts taken from reference TRBV5-1 and TRBJ2-1, reads KAGVTQTPRYLIKTRGQQVTLSCSPISGHRSVSWYQQTPGQGLQFLFEYFSETQRNKGNFPGRFSGRQFSNSRSEMNVSTLELGDSALYLCASSLVLAGPRGQFFGPGTRLTVL.

The CDR3 loop is CASSPYSGPYEQYF. The CDR3 region has the DNA TGTGCCAGCAGCCCCTATTCCGGGCCCTACGAGCAGTACTTC. The rearrangement joins TRBV16 to TRBJ2-7; D is unresolved. Germline lookup yields CDR1 KGHSY and CDR2 FQNENV. Trimming left V 4 bases short and J 2 bases short, with 12 bases between. The CDR3 contains 14 residues.

This chain links TRBV11-3 with TRBJ2-1; 9 bases map to TRBD1. CDR1 is SGHNT and CDR2 is YENEEA in the germline V gene. V lost 5 bases to trimming and J lost 2 bases; unmatched junction nucleotides: 4. The CDR3 runs 15 residues. This CDR3 is CASSADRGPYNEQFF. The CDR3 DNA is TGTGCCAGCAGCGCGGACAGGGGCCCCTACAATGAGCAGTTCTTC.

The rearrangement uses TRBV6-8 and TRBJ2-1; unclear D gene. The CDR3 loop spans 12 amino acids. CDR1 MNHGY and CDR2 SAAAGT come from the germline V gene. CDR3 nucleotides: TGTGACAGATACGGGTCCTACAATGAGCAGTTCTTC. It specifies CDRYGSYNEQFF.

Comments on this clone: One end of the junction is discordant with germline, which a read error may explain. The V and J genes are TRBV11-3 and TRBJ2-7; possibly TRBD2 for D (5 bases). Germline loops: CDR1 SGHNT, CDR2 YENEEA. This CDR3 has 11 residues. The CDR3 spells CASSEDTGKDF. CDR3 DNA sequence: TGTGCCAGCAGCGAGGATACGGGGAAAGACTTC.

This chain connects TRBV7-3 to TRBJ2-5; TRBD2 matches at 9 bases. Germline assignment: CDR1 SGHTA and CDR2 FQGTGA. J lost 6 bases, V lost 3 bases, and 11 bases had no gene match. There are 16 residues in the CDR3. The CDR3 DNA sequence: TGTGCCAGCAGCTTGGAGGGGGCTAGCGGGACGAAGACCCAGTACTTC. This codes for CASSLEGASGTKTQYF.

This clone was found once. The chain is built from TRBV19 and TRBJ2-4; D not resolved. Germline CDR1 reads LNHDA; CDR2 reads SQIVND (reference sequence). The CDR3 extends over 15 amino acids. V was cut by 3 bases and J by 0 bases, with 9 bases left in between. CDR3 sequence: CASSIPLEAKNIQYF. CDR3 bases: TGTGCCAGTAGTATCCCGTTGGAAGCCAAAAACATTCAGTACTTC.

The rearrangement joins TRBV5-1 to TRBJ2-3, with TRBD2 matching 10 bases. This CDR3 has 15 amino acids. Germline CDR1 is SGHRS and CDR2 is YFSETQ. V shed 4 bases, J shed 4 bases, and the junction held 6 bases outside the gene matches. The CDR3 nucleotides are TGCGCCAGCAGCCGCGGGACTAGCGTCGCAGATACGCAGTATTTT. It yields the protein CASSRGTSVADTQYF.

This chain's CDR3 is CASSPRQGALRGYTF. CDR3 nucleotide sequence: TGTGCCAGCAGTCCTAGACAGGGGGCCCTTCGGGGCTACACCTTC. V gene TRBV2 combines with J gene TRBJ1-2; 10 nucleotides agree with TRBD1. With 5 bases clipped from V and 8 bases from J, the junction kept 11 bases outside the gene matches. Germline-derived CDR1 and CDR2 are SNHLY and FYNNEI. The CDR3 is 15 residues long.

The chain is built from TRBV19 and TRBJ2-1; a possible D gene is TRBD2 (6 bases). Trimming left V 3 bases short and J 3 bases short, with 12 bases between. This CDR3 is built from 15 residues. Germline V lookup: CDR1 LNHDA, CDR2 SQIVND (reference sequence). CDR3 bases: TGTGCCAGTAGTATGGGTGCGGGACTCTACAATGAGCAGTTCTTC. Residues: CASSMGAGLYNEQFF.

The J gene is TRBJ1-4, the V gene TRBV18; 8 bases map to TRBD1. The CDR3 length is 16 residues. Germline assignment: CDR1 KGHSH and CDR2 LQKENI. The V and J ends lost 6 bases and 6 bases, in that order; junction bases with no gene match: 12. CDR3 amino acids: CASSPRQGTEYEKLFF. The CDR3 DNA follows: TGTGCCAGCTCCCCCCGACAGGGGACGGAGTATGAAAAACTGTTTTTT. The full variable domain, in which reference TRBV18 and TRBJ1-4 provide the parts outside the CDR3, is NAGVMQNPRHLVRRRGQEARLRCSPMKGHSHVYWYRQLPEEGLKFMVYLQKENIIDESGMPKERFSAEFPKEGPSILRIQQVVRGDSAAYFCASSPRQGTEYEKLFFGSGTQLSVL.

The rearrangement uses TRBV7-3 and TRBJ2-3; D gene uncertain. Germline loops: CDR1 SGHTA, CDR2 FQGTGA. Trimming took off 2 bases at V and 6 bases at J, with 9 bases between the two ends. This CDR3 has 13 amino acids. CDR3 sequence: CASSLFSSDTQYF. The CDR3 DNA sequence: TGTGCCAGCAGCTTATTCAGTTCCGATACGCAGTATTTT. The full variable domain, its missing parts supplied by reference TRBV7-3 and TRBJ2-3, is GAGVSQTPSNKVTEKGKYVELRCDPISGHTALYWYRQSLGQGPEFLIYFQGTGAADDSGLPNDRFFAVRPEGSVSTLKIQRTERGDSAVYLCASSLFSSDTQYFGPGTRLTVL.

The gene calls are TRBV10-3 and TRBJ2-1; 10 nucleotides align to TRBD1. V lost 10 bases to trimming and J lost 9 bases; unmatched junction nucleotides: 15. This CDR3 has 15 amino acids. Germline values: CDR1 ENHRY, CDR2 SYGVKD. CDR3 sequence (DNA): TGTGCCACCCGGCGGGGACAGGGGACGGCCCGTGAGCAGTTCTTC. Translation: CATRRGQGTAREQFF.